This TCR beta chain was obtained from a study of T cells in localized non-small cell lung cancer. The study, taken as a whole, reports: T cell clonality was highest in uninvolved adjacent lung, above tumor. It remains possible that heterogeneity exists, since only one tumor region was sequenced. Longer overall survival accompanied higher blood T cell density. Median detection of top 100 tumor clones in adjacent lung was over 45 clones.

Sequencing used immunoSEQ multiplex PCR; TCRdb keeps in-frame clones, though not all of them. This table has roughly 24,000 clones, around 90% appearing once. About this clone: Antigen unknown.

Sample: peripheral blood, taken before any cancer treatment. The TCR comes from a man aged 40 to 70 with stage I squamous cell lung carcinoma.

The CDR3 coding sequence is TGTGCCAGCAGCGAACTCATGACTGAAGGCAATGAGCAGTTCTTC. Translated, it gives CASSELMTEGNEQFF. This chain uses TRBV2 with TRBJ2-1; D uncertain. In germline, CDR1 is SNHLY, CDR2 FYNNEI. V shed 6 bases and J shed 6 bases, with 18 bases lying between them. The CDR3 has 15 residues.